These 7 T cell receptor beta chains were all obtained from the same sample, sequenced in a study of CD8 T cells in Susac syndrome. Random hexamers were used to reverse transcribe the RNA input (roughly 0.5 to 1 ug). TCRdb reprocessed the immunoSEQ multiplex PCR reads via MiXCR and lists one record per CDR3 protein. The data contain 150,000 to 190,000 distinct CDR3 sequences, over 95% of them singletons. The sample comprised CD8+ T cells from PBMCs. Receptors were obtained from a human donor with multiple sclerosis.

This chain connects TRBV7-9 to TRBJ2-3; D is tentatively TRBD1 or TRBD2 (5 bases each). The V end was cut by 5 bases, the J end by 4 bases, with 22 bases between. The germline gives CDR1 SEHNR, CDR2 FQNEAQ (reference sequence). The CDR3 totals 17 residues. The CDR3 loop is CASSPRRLAGIADTQYF. The CDR3 nucleotides read TGTGCCAGCAGCCCAAGGAGGCTAGCAGGGATAGCAGATACGCAGTATTTT.

The chain links TRBV27 to TRBJ1-6; D is unresolved. The CDR3 spans 13 residues. With 3 bases removed from V and 8 bases from J, the gap between germline ends came to 8 bases. The V gene's germline CDR1 is MNHEY and CDR2 SMNVEV (reference sequence). The DNA of the CDR3 is TGTGCCAGCAGTTTTGGCCTGGATTCACCCCTCCACTTT. Translating gives CASSFGLDSPLHF.

The rearrangement links TRBV27 to TRBJ2-1; possibly TRBD2 for D (5 bases). CDR3 length: 13 amino acids. Trimming took off 3 bases at V and 8 bases at J, with 11 bases between the two ends. Germline V gene lookup returns CDR1 MNHEY and CDR2 SMNVEV (reference sequence). The DNA for the CDR3 is TGTGCCAGCAGTTTCAGAGGGTGGGATGAGCAGTTCTTC. Translation gives CASSFRGWDEQFF.

The chain uses TRBV13 and TRBJ2-5; 7 nucleotides align to TRBD2. The ends lost 1 base at V and 5 bases at J; junction bases unmatched: 13. Per the germline V gene, CDR1 is PRHDT and CDR2 is FYEKMQ (reference sequence). This CDR3 comprises 17 residues. The chain's CDR3 is CASSLAGQIPAGETQYF. Here the CDR3 DNA reads TGTGCCAGCAGCTTAGCGGGGCAGATACCAGCGGGGGAGACCCAGTACTTC.

The CDR3 protein is CASSLSSGLHNEQFF. CDR3 DNA sequence: TGCGCCAGCAGCTTGTCCAGCGGGCTCCACAATGAGCAGTTCTTC. V is TRBV5-1 and J is TRBJ2-1, with D perhaps TRBD2 (6 bases). Per the germline V gene, CDR1 is SGHRS and CDR2 is YFSETQ. V was clipped by 1 base and J by 5 bases, with 13 bases between them. This CDR3 region has 15 residues. The complete variable domain, with remaining parts taken from reference TRBV5-1 and TRBJ2-1, reads KAGVTQTPRYLIKTRGQQVTLSCSPISGHRSVSWYQQTPGQGLQFLFEYFSETQRNKGNFPGRFSGRQFSNSRSEMNVSTLELGDSALYLCASSLSSGLHNEQFFGPGTRLTVL.

J is TRBJ2-2 and V is TRBV12-3 or TRBV12-4, with a weak D call TRBD1 (6 bases). The CDR3 spans 14 residues. The V gene lost 4 bases and the J gene lost 5 bases, with 11 bases spanning the gap. Here the CDR3 reads CASSSHRVTGELFF. The CDR3 nucleotides read TGTGCCAGCAGTTCCCACAGGGTTACCGGGGAGCTGTTTTTT.

The rearrangement links TRBV7-9 to TRBJ2-3, with D perhaps matching TRBD1 or TRBD2 (5 bases each). V dropped 5 bases and J dropped 3 bases, with 15 bases sitting between them. The germline CDR1 and CDR2 sequences are SEHNR and FQNEAQ (reference sequence). The CDR3 is 15 amino acids. The CDR3 nucleotides are TGTGCCAGCAGCCCTACCGGGACCGATACAGATACGCAGTATTTT. Amino acid sequence: CASSPTGTDTDTQYF.